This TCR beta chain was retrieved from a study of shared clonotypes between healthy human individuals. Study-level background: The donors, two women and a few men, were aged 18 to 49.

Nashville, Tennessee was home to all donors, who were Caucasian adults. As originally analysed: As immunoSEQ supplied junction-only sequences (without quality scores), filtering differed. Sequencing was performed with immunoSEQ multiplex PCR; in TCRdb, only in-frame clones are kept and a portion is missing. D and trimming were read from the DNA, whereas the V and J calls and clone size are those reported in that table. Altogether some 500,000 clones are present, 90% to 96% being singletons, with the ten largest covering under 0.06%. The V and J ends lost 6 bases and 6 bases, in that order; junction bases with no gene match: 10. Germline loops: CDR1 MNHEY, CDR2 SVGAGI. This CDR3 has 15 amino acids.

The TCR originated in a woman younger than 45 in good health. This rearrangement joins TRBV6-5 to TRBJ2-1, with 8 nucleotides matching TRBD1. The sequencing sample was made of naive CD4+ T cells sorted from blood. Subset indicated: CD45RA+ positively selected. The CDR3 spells CASSPSQGAGNEQFF. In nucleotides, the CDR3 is TGTGCCAGCAGCCCCTCCCAGGGGGCAGGCAATGAGCAGTTCTTC.